Listed here are 24 T cell receptor beta chains from one sample, sequenced in a study of cytomegalovirus exposure and HLA in healthy donors. The primer mix had 60 Vbeta and 13 Jbeta primers. This table comes from immunoSEQ multiplex PCR, and its TCRdb copy is limited to in-frame clones, with some not included. This table has some 95,000 clones, about three quarters appearing once. Sequencing was carried out using PBMCs. All receptors derive from a man aged 50-59 years in good health and CMV-seropositive.

The DNA of the CDR3 is TGTGCCAGCAGCTTAAGCAGGAGCAATCAGCCCCAGCATTTT. It yields the protein CASSLSRSNQPQHF. The chain recombines TRBV7-2 with TRBJ1-5; D unclear. Germline CDR1 is SGHTA and CDR2 is FQGNSA. This CDR3 is built from 14 residues. V lost 2 bases and J lost 1, with 6 bases in between.

CDR3 in amino acids: CASSSVAGAYQETQYF. The CDR3 nucleotides read TGCGCCAGCAGCTCGGTAGCGGGGGCCTACCAAGAGACCCAGTACTTC. The rearrangement links TRBV5-1 to TRBJ2-5, with 9 bases fitting TRBD2. CDR3 size: 16 residues. The V and J ends lost 3 bases and 0 bases, in that order; junction bases with no gene match: 6. Germline V CDR1 and CDR2: SGHRS, YFSETQ.

CDR3 sequence (DNA): TGTGCCAGCAGCCAATCTAGTGCGACAGCCGAGCAGTACTTC. This sequence encodes CASSQSSATAEQYF. The gene calls are TRBV16 and TRBJ2-7, with D tentatively TRBD1 (5 bases). V lost 0 bases to trimming and J lost 6 bases, with 12 bases between them. CDR1 is KGHSY and CDR2 is FQNENV in the germline V gene. The CDR3 length is 14 residues. The variable domain in full, completed from reference TRBV16 and TRBJ2-7, reads GEEVAQTPKHLVRGEGQKAKLYCAPIKGHSYVFWYQQVLKNEFKFLISFQNENVFDETGMPKERFSAKCLPNSPCSLEIQATKLEDSAVYFCASSQSSATAEQYFGPGTRLTVT.

The chain joins TRBV6-1 to TRBJ1-1, with D possibly matching TRBD1 (6 bases). The CDR3 runs to 13 residues. V was trimmed by 5 bases and J by 4 bases, leaving 11 bases between them. CDR1 and CDR2 from the germline V gene are MNHNS and SASEGT. CDR3 DNA sequence: TGTGCCAGCAGTACCGGGGGGCCCACTGAAGCTTTCTTT. It yields the protein CASSTGGPTEAFF.

The chain recombines TRBV7-9 with TRBJ2-6; D is perhaps TRBD1 (6 bases). Germline V gene lookup returns CDR1 SEHNR and CDR2 FQNEAQ (reference sequence). The CDR3 loop spans 16 amino acids. The V gene lost 6 bases and the J gene lost 4 bases, with 16 bases spanning the gap. The CDR3 loop is CASRETYRAGANVLTF. CDR3 coding DNA: TGTGCCAGCAGAGAGACATACAGGGCCGGGGCCAACGTCCTGACTTTC. Full variable domain (remainder filled in from reference TRBV7-9 and TRBJ2-6): DTGVSQNPRHKITKRGQNVTFRCDPISEHNRLYWYRQTLGQGPEFLTYFQNEAQLEKSRLLSDRFSAERPKGSFSTLEIQRTEQGDSAMYLCASRETYRAGANVLTFGAGSRLTVL.

This clone was found once. The chain couples TRBV21-1 to TRBJ2-3; the DNA was not compared with TRBD2, the D call given in the table. TRBV21-1 is annotated as a pseudogene. The length of the CDR3 is 13 residues. The chain's CDR3 is CARSGGPGDTQYF. In nucleotides, the CDR3 is TGTGCCAGATCGGGGGGGCCGGGAGATACGCAGTATTTT.

The V and J genes are TRBV20-1 and TRBJ2-5, with D hard to call. Looked up from germline, CDR1 is DFQATT and CDR2 is SNEGSKA (reference sequence). Trimming removed 3 bases from V and 5 bases from J, with 7 bases in between. CDR3 length: 11 residues. This CDR3 reads CSASDGETQYF. The CDR3 DNA follows: TGCAGTGCTAGCGACGGGGAGACCCAGTACTTC.

The chain carries TRBV9 and TRBJ1-1; tentatively, D is TRBD1 (6 bases). Germline V CDR1 and CDR2: SGDLS, YYNGEE. The CDR3 length is 14 residues. V dropped 0 bases and J dropped 4 bases, with 10 bases sitting between them. The CDR3: CASSVAGGFTEAFF. The CDR3 nucleotides read TGTGCCAGCAGCGTAGCTGGGGGCTTCACTGAAGCTTTCTTT.

The rearrangement joins TRBV7-9 to TRBJ2-1; D is possibly TRBD1 (6 bases). Germline CDR1 SEHNR, CDR2 FQNEAQ (reference sequence). The V gene lost 4 bases and the J gene lost 7 bases, with 11 bases spanning the gap. This CDR3 has 13 residues. The CDR3 is CASSYLGQNEQFF. CDR3 coding DNA: TGTGCCAGCAGCTACCTAGGACAGAATGAGCAGTTCTTC.

This clone was seen only a few times. V usage is TRBV5-6 and J usage is TRBJ1-1; 7 nucleotides line up with TRBD1. The V gene end was trimmed by 2 bases and the J gene end by 1 base; junction bases not matched to a gene: 8. The CDR3 is 16 residues long. Looked up from germline, CDR1 is SGHDT and CDR2 is YYEEEE. The CDR3 spells CASSFGGGAGNTEAFF. CDR3 DNA sequence: TGTGCCAGCAGCTTCGGAGGGGGCGCCGGGAACACTGAAGCTTTCTTT.

This sequence joins TRBV5-4 and TRBJ2-7; unclear D gene. CDR1 is SGHNT and CDR2 is YYREEE in the germline V gene (reference sequence). With 0 bases removed from V and 3 bases from J, the gap between germline ends came to 16 bases. CDR3 length equals 16 residues. As DNA, the CDR3 is TGTGCCAGCAGCTTGGTCCTCGTCGGCGGCGGCTACGAGCAGTACTTC. This encodes CASSLVLVGGGYEQYF.

The rearrangement joins TRBV11-2 to TRBJ1-1; D is perhaps TRBD1 (6 bases). Germline values: CDR1 SGHAT, CDR2 FQNNGV. The V and J ends lost 2 bases and 6 bases respectively, with 7 bases between them. This CDR3 has 12 amino acids. In DNA, the CDR3 is TGTGCCAGCAGCTTATCAGGGGCTGAAGCTTTCTTT. It yields the protein CASSLSGAEAFF.

The chain employs TRBV30 and TRBJ2-5; D possibly corresponds to TRBD1 (7 bases). The DNA end is a closer match to TRBJ2-7, so the J assignment may be wrong. The germline V gene encodes CDR1 GTSNPN and CDR2 SVGIG (reference sequence). This CDR3 comprises 14 residues. In DNA form, the CDR3 reads TGTGCCTGGAGACGTCCAGGGGGGTTCTACGAGCAGTACTTC. It yields the protein CAWRRPGGFYEQYF.

CDR3 sequence reads: CASSLGFKKETQYF. The CDR3 nucleotides are TGTGCCAGCAGCTTAGGTTTCAAAAAAGAGACCCAGTACTTC. The gene calls are TRBV7-2 and TRBJ2-5; unclear D gene. Per the germline V gene, CDR1 is SGHTA and CDR2 is FQGNSA. V gave up 1 base and J gave up 3 bases, with 9 bases separating them. The CDR3 is made up of 14 amino acids.

This chain connects TRBV13 to TRBJ1-1; 10 positions agree with TRBD1. This CDR3 comprises 16 residues. With 5 bases clipped from V and 5 bases from J, the junction kept 11 bases outside the gene matches. Germline assignment: CDR1 PRHDT and CDR2 FYEKMQ (reference sequence). CDR3 sequence (DNA): TGTGCCAGCAGCCACCAGACAGGGGGCGCGAGGACTGAAGCTTTCTTT. It encodes CASSHQTGGARTEAFF.

This chain connects TRBV7-8 to TRBJ2-3; TRBD2 agrees at 14 bases. The germline V gene has CDR1 SGHVS and CDR2 FQNEAQ. With 5 bases clipped from V and 3 bases from J, the junction kept 10 bases outside the gene matches. The CDR3 totals 18 residues. In DNA, the CDR3 is TGTGCCAGCAGCCGAATTCGACTAGCGGGGGGGCGTACAGATACGCAGTATTTT. It yields the protein CASSRIRLAGGRTDTQYF.

There are a few counts of this clone. The J gene is TRBJ2-3, the V gene TRBV28; TRBD1 might be the D (5 bases). Germline loops: CDR1 MDHEN, CDR2 SYDVKM. Deletions cut 3 bases from V and 4 bases from J, with 8 bases between. There are 13 residues in the CDR3. In DNA, the CDR3 is TGTGCCAGCAGTTTCAGGGAATCAGATACGCAGTATTTT. This sequence encodes CASSFRESDTQYF. Full variable domain (outside the CDR3, taken from reference TRBV28 and TRBJ2-3): DVKVTQSSRYLVKRTGEKVFLECVQDMDHENMFWYRQDPGLGLRLIYFSYDVKMKEKGDIPEGYSVSREKKERFSLILESASTNQTSMYLCASSFRESDTQYFGPGTRLTVL.

The rearrangement links TRBV5-1 to TRBJ2-5; 8 bases match TRBD2. The V segment lost 7 bases and the J segment 3 bases; nucleotides outside the gene matches: 8. Germline CDR1 SGHRS, CDR2 YFSETQ. The CDR3 consists of 14 residues. CDR3 sequence: CASRSGGREETQYF. For the CDR3, the DNA is TGCGCCAGCCGGTCGGGGGGGCGGGAAGAGACCCAGTACTTC. The full variable domain, its missing parts supplied by reference TRBV5-1 and TRBJ2-5, is KAGVTQTPRYLIKTRGQQVTLSCSPISGHRSVSWYQQTPGQGLQFLFEYFSETQRNKGNFPGRFSGRQFSNSRSEMNVSTLELGDSALYLCASRSGGREETQYFGPGTRLLVL.

The genes are TRBV5-6 and TRBJ2-5; no clear D. The J call may be wrong; the DNA end is better matched by TRBJ2-7. The CDR3 is 13 residues long. Per the germline V gene, CDR1 is SGHDT and CDR2 is YYEEEE. The DNA for the CDR3 is TGTGCCAGCAGCAGGTCAGGATCCTACGAGCAGTACTTC. It codes for CASSRSGSYEQYF.

V is TRBV6-4 and J is TRBJ2-3; D might be TRBD2 (5 bases). Germline CDR1 is MRHNA and CDR2 is SNTAGT. Trimming cost V 2 bases and J 0 bases, with 9 bases left between them. The CDR3 spans 15 residues. The CDR3: CASSDAGRSTDTQYF. The CDR3 nucleotides read TGTGCCAGCAGTGACGCGGGCCGCAGCACAGATACGCAGTATTTT.

The chain uses TRBV30 and TRBJ2-1, with TRBD1 matching 9 bases. The length of the CDR3 is 12 residues. Germline V gene lookup returns CDR1 GTSNPN and CDR2 SVGIG (reference sequence). The trim removed 6 bases at V and 10 bases at J, leaving 7 bases unmatched. The CDR3 nucleotides read TGTGCCTGTTACAGGGGGCGTGAGGAGCAGTTCTTC. Protein sequence: CACYRGREEQFF.

This rearrangement joins TRBV7-2 to TRBJ1-5; the D gene is possibly TRBD1 (5 bases). The ends were cut back, 5 bases at V and 4 bases at J, with 15 bases in the middle. Germline V gives CDR1 SGHTA, CDR2 FQGNSA. The CDR3 runs to 15 residues. DNA for the CDR3: TGTGCCAGCAGCGAGGCGGGGGGTGGTAATCAGCCCCAGCATTTT. Encoded protein: CASSEAGGGNQPQHF.

This rearrangement joins TRBV30 to TRBJ1-1; D is undetermined. The CDR3 loop spans 15 amino acids. Looked up from germline, CDR1 is GTSNPN and CDR2 is SVGIG (reference sequence). Trimming took off 3 bases at V and 5 bases at J, with 19 bases between the two ends. This chain's CDR3 is CAWRMRSLEWTEAFF. As DNA, the CDR3 is TGTGCCTGGAGGATGAGGTCCCTCGAATGGACTGAAGCTTTCTTT.

This clone has only one observation. The chain employs TRBV10-3 and TRBJ1-2; TRBD1 is a possible D gene (5 bases). This CDR3 has 13 residues. Trimming stripped 2 bases from V and 4 bases from J, with 8 bases between. Germline-derived CDR1 and CDR2 are ENHRY and SYGVKD. CDR3 sequence: CAISEGGVYGYTF. Here the CDR3 DNA reads TGTGCCATCAGTGAGGGGGGGGTCTATGGCTACACCTTC.